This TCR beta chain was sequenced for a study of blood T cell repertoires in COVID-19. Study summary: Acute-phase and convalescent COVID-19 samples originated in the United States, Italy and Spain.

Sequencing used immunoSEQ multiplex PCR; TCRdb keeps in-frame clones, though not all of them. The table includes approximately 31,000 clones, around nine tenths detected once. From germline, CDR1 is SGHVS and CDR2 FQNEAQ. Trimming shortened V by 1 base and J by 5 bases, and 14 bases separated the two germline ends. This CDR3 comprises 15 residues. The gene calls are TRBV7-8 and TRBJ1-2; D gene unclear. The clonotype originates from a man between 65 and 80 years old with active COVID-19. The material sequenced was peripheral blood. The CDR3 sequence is CASSLVPEEVYGYTF. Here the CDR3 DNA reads TGTGCCAGCAGCTTAGTCCCTGAGGAGGTATATGGCTACACCTTC.